This TCR beta chain was retrieved from a study of blood T cell repertoires in COVID-19. On the study more broadly: Material from acute and convalescent COVID-19 was sourced from the United States, Italy and Spain. From T cells, B-cell-depleted T cells, or PBMCs came the material, which was cDNA or gDNA.

Germline trimming cut 4 bases from V and 2 bases from J; bases unmatched to any gene: 7. Germline CDR1 reads LGHNA; CDR2 reads YSLEER. CDR3 length: 15 amino acids. Per the study methods: Amplifying reference gene primers gave estimates of nucleated cell counts. Here immunoSEQ multiplex PCR was the method, and the copy in TCRdb shows in-frame clones only, minus some. For V, J and clone size, that table is used; D and trimming come from the DNA. The sample lists approximately 190,000 clones, approximately 80% seen once, with 6% to 8.5% in the top ten. The clonotype originates from a man in his sixties with acute or convalescent COVID-19. The rearrangement links TRBV4-3 to TRBJ2-5, with 7 bases aligning to TRBD2. The sequencing sample was made of peripheral blood. CDR3 sequence reads: CASSPGLAAQETQYF. CDR3 nucleotide sequence: TGCGCCAGCAGCCCTGGTCTAGCGGCTCAAGAGACCCAGTACTTC.